Each of the 5 T cell receptor beta chains below was sequenced from the same sample in a study of blood T cell repertoires in COVID-19. Generated by immunoSEQ multiplex PCR, the TCRdb table keeps only in-frame clones and is missing some. This sample yields 250,000 to 300,000 clones, of which more than 75% are seen a single time; 15% to 17% belongs to the top ten. Sequencing was performed on PBMCs or T cells enriched from blood (not recorded which). Every receptor here comes from a young man who had recovered from COVID-19.

The rearrangement links TRBV28 to TRBJ1-4, with 10 bases lining up with TRBD1. This CDR3 is built from 17 residues. Germline CDR1 is MDHEN and CDR2 is SYDVKM. Losses at the gene ends were 6 bases for V and 3 bases for J; bases not matched to a gene: 10. The CDR3 sequence: CASRDRDRGAANEKLFF. The CDR3 DNA is TGTGCCAGCAGGGACCGGGACAGGGGCGCGGCTAATGAAAAACTGTTTTTT.

The chain recombines TRBV12-5 with TRBJ2-3; TRBD1 matches 8 bases. This CDR3 is 16 amino acids long. Losses at the gene ends were 0 bases for V and 3 bases for J; bases not matched to a gene: 5. CDR1 is LGHNT and CDR2 is FRNRAP in the germline V gene. For the CDR3, the DNA is TGTGCTAGTGGTTTGGTACTGGGACAGGAGACAGATACGCAGTATTTT. It codes for CASGLVLGQETDTQYF.

The chain has TRBV7-2 and TRBJ2-3, with TRBD2 matching over 14 bases. V was pared by 5 bases and J by 5 bases, with 9 bases of the junction left unmatched. The length of the CDR3 is 17 residues. In germline, CDR1 is SGHTA, CDR2 FQGNSA. The chain's CDR3 is CASSAGTSGGMVDTQYF. For the CDR3, the DNA is TGTGCCAGCAGCGCGGGGACTAGCGGGGGCATGGTAGATACGCAGTATTTT.

CDR3 DNA: TGTGCCAGCAGTTTGGTATCGGGACTTGCCTACGAGCAGTACTTC. The encoded protein is CASSLVSGLAYEQYF. The gene calls are TRBV28 and TRBJ2-7, with D possibly matching TRBD2 (6 bases). This CDR3 is 15 amino acids long. The germline V and J ends were trimmed by 3 bases and 2 bases, with 14 bases remaining between them. Looked up from germline, CDR1 is MDHEN and CDR2 is SYDVKM.

This clone appeared once. Other DNA sequences from this sample encode an identical CDR3 as well. The rearrangement joins TRBV12-3 or TRBV12-4 to TRBJ2-5; 7 positions agree with TRBD1. The CDR3 is made up of 13 amino acids. Unmatched junction bases numbered 3, after V lost 6 bases and J lost 2 bases. The CDR3 reads CASSRGQQETQYF. The CDR3 nucleotides are TGTGCCAGCAGCCGGGGACAGCAAGAGACCCAGTACTTC.